A single sample gave rise to the 30 T cell receptor beta chains below, sequenced in a study of PD-L1 blockade in urothelial cancer (dated by TCRdb to about 2017). The method behind the library was the immunoSEQ multiplex PCR assay. The source is immuneACCESS, and TCRdb retained only in-frame sequences with V and J called. Part of the clones is not carried over; for the studies checked, unresolved V genes explain less than half of this, and the remainder is unexplained. The sample yields more than 55,000 clones; more than 70% were counted once. The ten largest make up less than 3% of the sample. The specimen was PBMCs, collected around atezolizumab (anti-PD-L1) treatment. These receptor sequences come from a man between 50 and 59 years old with urothelial cancer.

The sample holds a few counts of this clone. The rearrangement joins TRBV18 to TRBJ2-7, with 8 nucleotides matching TRBD1. This CDR3 is built from 15 residues. V lost 1 base, J lost 3 bases, and 5 bases stayed unmatched. The V gene's germline CDR1 is KGHSH and CDR2 LQKENI. The CDR3 region is CASSPRTGHLYEQYF. DNA of the CDR3: TGTGCCAGCTCACCACGGACAGGGCACCTCTACGAGCAGTACTTC.

The gene calls are TRBV5-1 and TRBJ2-5; no firm D call. The CDR3 has 14 amino acids. Trimming shortened V by 0 bases and J by 1 base, and 7 bases separated the two germline ends. The germline V gene has CDR1 SGHRS and CDR2 YFSETQ. In DNA form, the CDR3 reads TGCGCCAGCAGCTTGGGTCAGTTCCAAGAGACCCAGTACTTC. Protein sequence: CASSLGQFQETQYF. Together with reference TRBV5-1 and TRBJ2-5, the CDR3 gives the full variable domain: KAGVTQTPRYLIKTRGQQVTLSCSPISGHRSVSWYQQTPGQGLQFLFEYFSETQRNKGNFPGRFSGRQFSNSRSEMNVSTLELGDSALYLCASSLGQFQETQYFGPGTRLLVL.

The V call is TRBV6-5, the J call TRBJ1-2; TRBD1 matches 9 bases. CDR1 and CDR2 from the germline V gene are MNHEY and SVGAGI. Trimming at V came to 4 bases and at J to 7 bases, leaving 7 bases not matched to a gene. The CDR3 spans 14 residues. The CDR3 coding sequence is TGTGCCAGCAGTTTAAGTACAGGGGGCGGTGGCTACACCTTC. Translated, it gives CASSLSTGGGGYTF.

This sequence joins TRBV7-2 and TRBJ1-2; the D is unclear. This CDR3 region has 13 residues. Germline V gene data show CDR1 as SGHTA and CDR2 as FQGNSA. The ends were cut back, 5 bases at V and 0 bases at J, with 7 bases in the middle. The DNA of the CDR3 is TGTGCCAGCAGCGCAACACCTAACTATGGCTACACCTTC. It yields the protein CASSATPNYGYTF. Using reference TRBV7-2 and TRBJ1-2 for the parts outside the CDR3, the full variable domain is GAGVSQSPSNKVTEKGKDVELRCDPISGHTALYWYRQSLGQGLEFLIYFQGNSAPDKSGLPSDRFSAERTGGSVSTLTIQRTQQEDSAVYLCASSATPNYGYTFGSGTRLTVV.

This chain connects TRBV4-1 to TRBJ2-6, with D tentatively TRBD1 (5 bases). The CDR3 loop spans 15 amino acids. Per germline, CDR1 MGHRA and CDR2 YSYEKL. The V and J ends lost 8 bases and 4 bases respectively, with 15 bases between them. The CDR3 nucleotides are TGCGCCAGCCGCGGCCAGGGCGCCGGGGCCAACGTCCTGACTTTC. It codes for CASRGQGAGANVLTF.

V is TRBV6-1 and J is TRBJ2-2, with D perhaps matching TRBD2 (6 bases). This CDR3 has 13 amino acids. Germline CDR1 reads MNHNS; CDR2 reads SASEGT. V lost 10 bases, J lost 2 bases, and 11 bases lay in between. CDR3 sequence: CAIRGDNTGELFF. In nucleotides, the CDR3 is TGTGCCATCCGCGGGGATAACACCGGGGAGCTGTTTTTT.

The chain employs TRBV30 and TRBJ1-1; no clear D. CDR1 and CDR2 from the germline V gene are GTSNPN and SVGIG (reference sequence). With 0 bases removed from V and 0 bases from J, the gap between germline ends came to 11 bases. This CDR3 comprises 15 residues. CDR3 amino acids: CAWSVRSGVNTEAFF. In DNA form, the CDR3 reads TGTGCCTGGAGTGTACGATCGGGAGTGAACACTGAAGCTTTCTTT.

The chain uses TRBV10-2 and TRBJ2-2; 11 bases are a match to TRBD2. This CDR3 is built from 16 residues. V gave up 6 bases and J gave up 2 bases; unmatched junction bases: 5. Germline CDR1 is WSHSY and CDR2 is SAAADI. CDR3: CASRVAGGGNTGELFF. The CDR3 nucleotides are TGCGCCAGCAGAGTAGCGGGAGGGGGAAACACCGGGGAGCTGTTTTTT.

Written as DNA, the CDR3 is TGTGCCTGGAGTGGCCCGACTAGTCACTCCTACAATGAGCAGTTCTTC. This encodes CAWSGPTSHSYNEQFF. V gene TRBV30 combines with J gene TRBJ2-1; D may be TRBD2 (6 bases). V lost 1 base and J 0 bases, leaving 13 bases between the germline ends. The germline V gene encodes CDR1 GTSNPN and CDR2 SVGIG (reference sequence). CDR3 length: 16 amino acids.

The V and J genes are TRBV6-1 and TRBJ2-7, with 12 positions matching TRBD2. Trimming removed 6 bases from V and 6 bases from J; junction bases left unmatched: 6. Germline V gene sequence: CDR1 MNHNS, CDR2 SASEGT. The CDR3 runs to 14 residues. This CDR3 is CASRPTSGSFEQYF. CDR3 nucleotide sequence: TGTGCCAGCAGGCCGACTAGCGGGAGTTTCGAGCAGTACTTC.

The V and J genes are TRBV28 and TRBJ2-1; 13 bases fit TRBD2. The CDR3 has 17 amino acids. The V segment lost 3 bases and the J segment 6 bases; nucleotides outside the gene matches: 8. Germline lookup yields CDR1 MDHEN and CDR2 SYDVKM. This CDR3 reads CASSFVRTSGRINEQFF. The CDR3 DNA reads as TGTGCCAGCAGTTTCGTTAGGACTAGCGGGAGAATCAATGAGCAGTTCTTC.

The rearrangement uses TRBV13 and TRBJ1-4, with D possibly TRBD1 on 5 matching bases. The CDR3 loop spans 13 amino acids. Germline V gives CDR1 PRHDT, CDR2 FYEKMQ (reference sequence). V gave up 4 bases and J gave up 6 bases, with 9 bases separating them. The CDR3 loop reads CASSSDKYEKLFF. The CDR3 region has the DNA TGTGCCAGCAGCTCGGACAAGTATGAAAAACTGTTTTTT.

V gene TRBV28 combines with J gene TRBJ2-4; 9 positions agree with TRBD2. Germline loops: CDR1 MDHEN, CDR2 SYDVKM. The V gene end was trimmed by 8 bases and the J gene end by 8 bases; junction bases not matched to a gene: 7. CDR3 size: 13 residues. CDR3 DNA: TGTGCCAGCTGGCGGGGGGGAATGGACATTCAGTACTTC. Its protein product is CASWRGGMDIQYF.

The chain employs TRBV19 and TRBJ2-7; maybe TRBD2 (5 bases). Trimming took off 8 bases at V and 2 bases at J, with 13 bases between the two ends. Germline assignment: CDR1 LNHDA and CDR2 SQIVND (reference sequence). There are 13 residues in the CDR3. The DNA for the CDR3 is TGTGCCAGTCGCGGGTCTCTCACCTACGAGCAGTACTTC. Its translation is CASRGSLTYEQYF.

This clone was counted at least ten times. The V gene is TRBV5-4, the J gene TRBJ1-2; maybe TRBD1 (6 bases). Germline CDR1 is SGHNT and CDR2 is YYREEE (reference sequence). V lost 0 bases and J 6 bases, leaving 9 bases between the germline ends. This CDR3 comprises 13 residues. CDR3 residues: CASSLAGVNGYTF. CDR3 nucleotides: TGTGCCAGCAGCTTGGCAGGGGTGAATGGCTACACCTTC.

This clone was picked up a small number of times. The V gene is TRBV7-9, the J gene TRBJ1-2; weak D call: TRBD1 (6 bases). The CDR3 totals 12 residues. The germline CDR1 and CDR2 sequences are SEHNR and FQNEAQ (reference sequence). V shed 3 bases and J shed 8 bases, with 10 bases lying between them. CDR3 sequence: CASSLTGWGYTF. In nucleotides, the CDR3 is TGTGCCAGCAGCTTGACAGGCTGGGGCTACACCTTC.

In DNA, the CDR3 is TGTGCCAGCAACCAGGGGAACACTGAAGCTTTCTTT. Protein: CASNQGNTEAFF. V gene TRBV6-1 combines with J gene TRBJ1-1; possible D gene TRBD1, 5 bases. V lost 7 bases and J 1 base, leaving 7 bases between the germline ends. The CDR3 runs to 12 residues. Germline V CDR1 and CDR2: MNHNS, SASEGT.

The rearrangement uses TRBV4-2 and TRBJ2-5, with D tentatively TRBD2 (6 bases). V shed 1 base and J shed 4 bases, with 13 bases lying between them. The V gene's germline CDR1 is LGHNA and CDR2 YNFKEQ. This CDR3 is built from 15 residues. CDR3 coding DNA: TGTGCCAGCAGCCAAGGGAACGGGAGCCCAGAGACCCAGTACTTC. It specifies CASSQGNGSPETQYF.

This chain uses TRBV10-3 with TRBJ2-7; TRBD2 agrees at 7 bases. The CDR3 totals 16 residues. The V and J ends lost 4 bases and 7 bases, in that order; junction bases with no gene match: 16. CDR1 and CDR2 from the germline V gene are ENHRY and SYGVKD. CDR3 loop: CAISAEAAGSMAEQYF. CDR3 bases: TGTGCCATCAGTGCTGAAGCAGCGGGATCGATGGCGGAGCAGTACTTC.

The chain has TRBV5-1 and TRBJ2-3; 9 nucleotides align to TRBD1. V dropped 4 bases and J dropped 7; count of bases not matched to a gene: 7. In germline, CDR1 is SGHRS, CDR2 YFSETQ. There are 14 residues in the CDR3. The CDR3 loop reads CASSGSGTGNTQYF. The CDR3 DNA is TGCGCCAGCAGCGGATCCGGGACAGGGAATACGCAGTATTTT.

The chain links TRBV10-3 to TRBJ2-2, with 10 bases lining up with TRBD1. Germline values: CDR1 ENHRY, CDR2 SYGVKD. This CDR3 spans 18 amino acids. Trimming removed 0 bases from V and 6 bases from J; junction bases left unmatched: 10. The CDR3 spells CAISESYRRQGAPGELFF. The CDR3 DNA is TGTGCCATCAGTGAGTCGTACAGAAGACAGGGGGCGCCCGGGGAGCTGTTTTTT.

The chain is built from TRBV7-2 and TRBJ2-2; 7 bases fit TRBD1. CDR3 length: 15 residues. The ends lost 3 bases at V and 4 bases at J; junction bases unmatched: 5. CDR1 and CDR2 from the germline V gene are SGHTA and FQGNSA. Written as DNA, the CDR3 is TGTGCCAGCAGCTTGAGGGGACAGTCCACCGGGGAGCTGTTTTTT. Translated, it gives CASSLRGQSTGELFF.

J is TRBJ2-3 and V is TRBV7-9; 7 bases map to TRBD2. CDR3 length: 14 residues. The junction had 4 bases not matched to a gene; V was cut back by 7 bases and J by 0 bases. In germline, CDR1 is SEHNR, CDR2 FQNEAQ (reference sequence). CDR3 sequence: CASIRAGSTDTQYF. CDR3 coding DNA: TGTGCCAGCATCCGAGCGGGGAGCACAGATACGCAGTATTTT.

This clone was recorded only once. V is TRBV30 and J is TRBJ1-2; D is possibly TRBD1 (5 bases). The CDR3 is 17 amino acids. The V end was cut by 0 bases, the J end by 3 bases, with 20 bases between. CDR1 is GTSNPN and CDR2 is SVGIG in the germline V gene (reference sequence). Written as DNA, the CDR3 is TGTGCCTGGAGTGTACGAGGGAGGGGAGTCTGGGACTATGGCTACACCTTC. Translating gives CAWSVRGRGVWDYGYTF.

The chain carries TRBV5-4 and TRBJ2-5; 7 nucleotides match TRBD2. The J call may be wrong; the DNA end is better matched by TRBJ2-7. From germline, CDR1 is SGHNT and CDR2 YYREEE (reference sequence). The CDR3 runs 14 residues. The CDR3 loop reads CASSSVGGVYEQYF. The CDR3 DNA follows: TGTGCCAGCAGCTCCGTGGGAGGGGTCTACGAGCAGTACTTC.

The V gene is TRBV27, the J gene TRBJ1-5; D gene ambiguous. V was pared by 6 bases and J by 1 base, with 10 bases between. The CDR3 contains 14 residues. The V gene's germline CDR1 is MNHEY and CDR2 SMNVEV (reference sequence). CDR3 nucleotide sequence: TGTGCCAGCAGGGTAGGGAGGAGCAATCAGCCCCAGCATTTT. Protein: CASRVGRSNQPQHF.

The V and J genes are TRBV2 and TRBJ1-2; D gene ambiguous. V was cut by 8 bases and J by 7 bases, with 14 bases left in between. This CDR3 has 12 amino acids. The V gene's germline CDR1 is SNHLY and CDR2 FYNNEI. The CDR3 sequence: CASHTPPLGYTF. The CDR3 DNA reads TGTGCCAGCCATACACCCCCCCTTGGCTACACCTTC.

This rearrangement joins TRBV7-9 to TRBJ1-1; the D gene is possibly TRBD1 (6 bases). The length of the CDR3 is 14 residues. Germline values: CDR1 SEHNR, CDR2 FQNEAQ (reference sequence). V gave up 3 bases and J gave up 1 base, with 9 bases separating them. This chain's CDR3 is CASSFQGQNTEAFF. The CDR3 nucleotides read TGTGCCAGCAGCTTTCAGGGGCAGAACACTGAAGCTTTCTTT.

This clone was found a few times. The CDR3 reads CASSLGTSGKAKNIQYF. CDR3 DNA sequence: TGTGCCAGTAGTCTCGGGACTAGCGGGAAAGCCAAAAACATTCAGTACTTC. This rearrangement joins TRBV19 to TRBJ2-4; 13 bases fit TRBD2. Trimming cost V 5 bases and J 0 bases; bases outside gene matches: 4. In germline, CDR1 is LNHDA, CDR2 SQIVND (reference sequence). This CDR3 region has 17 residues.

This chain connects TRBV2 to TRBJ1-2; the D gene is possibly TRBD1 (6 bases). Per germline, CDR1 SNHLY and CDR2 FYNNEI. The CDR3 length is 13 residues. Trimming pared 1 base from V and 8 bases from J, leaving 11 bases between. CDR3 in DNA: TGTGCCAGCAGTGAAGGGGGGCTGGGGGGCTACACCTTC. It yields the protein CASSEGGLGGYTF. Looking up the rest from reference TRBV2 and TRBJ1-2 gives the full variable domain: EPEVTQTPSHQVTQMGQEVILRCVPISNHLYFYWYRQILGQKVEFLVSFYNNEISEKSEIFDDQFSVERPDGSNFTLKIRSTKLEDSAMYFCASSEGGLGGYTFGSGTRLTVV.